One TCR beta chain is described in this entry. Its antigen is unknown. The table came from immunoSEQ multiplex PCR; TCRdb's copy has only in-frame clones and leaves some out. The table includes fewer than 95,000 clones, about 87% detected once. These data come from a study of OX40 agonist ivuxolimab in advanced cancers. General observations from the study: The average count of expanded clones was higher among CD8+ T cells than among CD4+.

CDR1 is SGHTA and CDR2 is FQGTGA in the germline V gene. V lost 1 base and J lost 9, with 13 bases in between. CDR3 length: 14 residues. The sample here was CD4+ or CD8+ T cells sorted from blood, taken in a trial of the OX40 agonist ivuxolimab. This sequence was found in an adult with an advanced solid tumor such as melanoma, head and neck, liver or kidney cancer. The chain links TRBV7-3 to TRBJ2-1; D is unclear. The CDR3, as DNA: TGTGCCAGCAGCTTAAACTCTGATGGCGTTGAGCAGTTCTTC. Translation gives CASSLNSDGVEQFF.